This is a list of T cell receptor beta chains from one sample in a study of control samples from healthy donors and cancer patients. Produced via immunoSEQ multiplex PCR; TCRdb's table is partial and in-frame only. The data hold roughly 76,000 clones, with 94% observed a single time. The sample taken for sequencing was blood. Source of these receptors: a woman between 40 and 50 years old in good health. The CDR3 runs from the conserved cysteine through the conserved F or W. The order of the fields is CDR3 length, J gene, clone size, D gene, V gene, CDR3 DNA, CDR3 protein. A D gene is named only where the DNA matches it firmly. Rows may omit the clone size; those that give it use once, few, many or a size class.

13 TRBJ2-1 - - TRBV11-3 TGTGCCAGCAGCTCCTCAGACTACAATGAGCAGTTCTTC CASSSSDYNEQFF
13 TRBJ2-5 once - TRBV30 TGTGCCTGGAGTACCACGCGCGCGGAGACCCAGTACTTC CAWSTTRAETQYF
14 TRBJ1-1 - - TRBV9 TGTGCCAGCAGCGGGTCGGGGGGTAACACTGAAGCTTTCTTT CASSGSGGNTEAFF
14 TRBJ1-2 - - TRBV11-2 TGTGCCAGCAGCGGTTACGTGGCAGGAGGTGGCTACACCTTC CASSGYVAGGGYTF
16 TRBJ1-1 once TRBD1 TRBV5-1 TGCGCCAGCAGCTTGAGAGGGGGCGGAGGCGACACTGAAGCTTTCTTT CASSLRGGGGDTEAFF
11 TRBJ2-1 - - TRBV5-5 TGTGCCAGCAGCTTAGACTCCGAGTGGTTCTTC CASSLDSEWFF
14 TRBJ1-1 - - TRBV10-2 TGCGCCAGCAGGCCCTCGGGGGGTGGTACTGAAGCTTTCTTT CASRPSGGGTEAFF
14 TRBJ2-7 once TRBD2 TRBV19 TGTGCCAGTAGTATAGTAGCGGGAGGCTACGAGCAGTACTTC CASSIVAGGYEQYF
13 TRBJ2-1 - - TRBV9 TGTGCCAGCAGCGTAGCGGAGGCCAATGAGCAGTTCTTC CASSVAEANEQFF
14 TRBJ2-4 once - TRBV3-1/TRBV3-2 TGTGCCAGCAGCCAAGACAGAGGACCGAACATTCAGTACTTC CASSQDRGPNIQYF
12 TRBJ2-7 - - TRBV5-4 TGTGCCATGCGGACAGCGTCCTACGAGCAGTACTTC CAMRTASYEQYF
14 TRBJ1-1 - - TRBV11-2 TGTGCCAGCAGCCAGACCCTTGCGGGGGCTGAAGCTTTCTTT CASSQTLAGAEAFF
14 TRBJ2-1 - - TRBV10-3 TGTGCCATCACCCTATCGAGCTCCTACAATGAGCAGTTCTTC CAITLSSSYNEQFF
15 TRBJ2-1 - TRBD2 TRBV18 TGTGCCAGCTCACCTCTTGGTAGCGGGAGGGATGAGCAGTTCTTC CASSPLGSGRDEQFF
14 TRBJ2-7 - - TRBV5-4 TGTGCCAGCAGCCCTTACAGGGTTGGGCGGGAGCAGTACTTC CASSPYRVGREQYF
15 TRBJ1-1 - - TRBV28 TGTGCCAGCAGTTTAATGGTTGGAGGAAGTAATGTGGCTTTCTTT CASSLMVGGSNVAFF
13 TRBJ2-5 - - TRBV6-5 TGTGCCAGCAGTTACTCGGTTCGAGAGACCCAGTACTTC CASSYSVRETQYF
13 TRBJ1-1 - - TRBV28 TGTGCCAGCAGAGGTACAATGAACACTGAAGCTTTCTTT CASRGTMNTEAFF
15 TRBJ1-1 - - TRBV12-5 TGTGCTAGTGGTTTGGTAACGGCAGGGAACACTGAAGCTTTCTTT CASGLVTAGNTEAFF
14 TRBJ1-4 once - TRBV6-5 TGTGCCAGCAGTCCCGACAGGAAAAATGAAAAACTGTTTTTT CASSPDRKNEKLFF
16 TRBJ1-2 - - TRBV11-2 TGTGCCAGCAGCTTACTCGGAACAGGATCCGGTTATGGCTACACCTTC CASSLLGTGSGYGYTF
13 TRBJ1-1 once - TRBV6-2/TRBV6-3 TGTGCCAGCAGTTACCGTGAACACACTGAAGCTTTCTTT CASSYREHTEAFF
14 TRBJ2-2 - - TRBV10-3 TGTGCCATCCGAGGGAATCGGGACACCGGGGAGCTGTTTTTT CAIRGNRDTGELFF
10 TRBJ1-4 - - TRBV19 TGTGCCGCCGGGTCTGAAAAACTGTTTTTT CAAGSEKLFF
12 TRBJ2-7 - - TRBV9 TGTGCCAGCAGCCCAAAAACCTACGAGCAGTACTTC CASSPKTYEQYF
11 TRBJ2-5 - - TRBV12-3/TRBV12-4 TGTGCCAGCAGTTTCTCAGAGACCCAGTACTTC CASSFSETQYF
13 TRBJ2-5 - TRBD2 TRBV12-3/TRBV12-4 TGTGCCAGCGGTAGCGGGAGACGAGAGACCCAGTACTTC CASGSGRRETQYF
16 TRBJ1-1 - - TRBV4-1 TGCGCCAGCAGCCAAGTTAACAGGGCTGTTAGGTCTGAAGCTTTCTTT CASSQVNRAVRSEAFF
14 TRBJ2-7 few - TRBV18 TGTGCCAGCTCACGCGAAGGAATAGGCTACGAGCAGTACTTC CASSREGIGYEQYF
14 TRBJ2-7 - TRBD2 TRBV19 TGTGCCAGTAAGAGACTAGCGGGAGCCCACGAGCAGTACTTC CASKRLAGAHEQYF
15 TRBJ2-2 - - TRBV7-7 TGTGCTAGCAGCTTAGGCCTCGCGGGCACCGGGGAGCTGTTTTTT CASSLGLAGTGELFF
10 TRBJ1-2 - - TRBV20-1 TGCAGTGGTAAGTCCTATGGCTACACCTTC CSGKSYGYTF
16 TRBJ2-7 - TRBD2 TRBV30 TGTGCCTGGAGTGGGGGTTGGTCTAGCGGGAACTACGAGCAGTACTTC CAWSGGWSSGNYEQYF
14 TRBJ2-1 - - TRBV10-3 TGTGCCATCACCGGGACGGAATCCTACAATGAGCAGTTCTTC CAITGTESYNEQFF
15 TRBJ1-1 - TRBD1 TRBV28 TGTGCCAGCACCGGGACAGGGGTTGGGGAGGGGGAAGCTTTCTTT CASTGTGVGEGEAFF
11 TRBJ2-7 - - TRBV30 TGTGCCTGGAGGAGGGGATACGAGCAGTACTTC CAWRRGYEQYF
13 TRBJ1-5 few TRBD1 TRBV7-6 TGTGCCAGCAGGTCGACAGGGGGTGGGCCCCAGCATTTT CASRSTGGGPQHF
11 TRBJ1-1 - - TRBV6-1 TGTGCCAGCAGTGAATGGCCTAAAGCTTTCTTT CASSEWPKAFF
14 TRBJ2-2 - TRBD1 TRBV5-1 TGCGCCAGCAGCACCGGGACAGCGACCGGGGAGCTGTTTTTT CASSTGTATGELFF
14 TRBJ2-7 - - TRBV5-1 TGCGCCAGCAGCTTGGATTCCAGTTACTACGAGCAGTACTTC CASSLDSSYYEQYF
14 TRBJ1-2 - - TRBV5-1 TGCGCCAGCAGCTTTGGGGACACCTTCTATGGCTACACCTTC CASSFGDTFYGYTF
16 TRBJ2-3 - TRBD1 TRBV7-9 TGTGCCAGCAGCTACGGGACAGCGACTAGCACAGATACGCAGTATTTT CASSYGTATSTDTQYF
14 TRBJ2-5 - - TRBV18 TGTGCCAGCTCACCACAGGGAGGTATCGAGACCCAGTACTTC CASSPQGGIETQYF
12 TRBJ2-1 - - TRBV30 TGTGCCTGGAGTGTAACTGGGACTGAGCAGTTCTTC CAWSVTGTEQFF
15 TRBJ2-4 - - TRBV3-1/TRBV3-2 TGTGCCAGCAGCCAAATGGGGCTAGCCAAAAACATTCAGTACTTC CASSQMGLAKNIQYF
15 TRBJ2-3 - - TRBV19 TGTGCCAGTAGTATCGGGAGAGCTAGCACAGATACGCAGTATTTT CASSIGRASTDTQYF
17 TRBJ2-5 - TRBD2 TRBV5-1 TGCGCCAGCAGCTTGGCCTTGAGTAGCGGGAGTTCGGAGACCCAGTACTTC CASSLALSSGSSETQYF
17 TRBJ1-5 - TRBD1 TRBV4-1 TGCGCCAGCAGCCAAGTCCCCGGACAGGGGGCCCGCCAGCCCCAGCATTTT CASSQVPGQGARQPQHF
14 TRBJ2-7 - - TRBV6-1 TGTGCCAGCAGTGAATCTGCAGGGGTCTACGAGCAGTACTTC CASSESAGVYEQYF
14 TRBJ1-2 few TRBD1 TRBV11-1 TGTGCCAGCAGCCCCCGACAGGGGGCGGGCGGCTACACCTTC CASSPRQGAGGYTF
14 TRBJ2-7 - TRBD1 TRBV28 TGTGCCAGCAGGCAAACCGGGACAGTGATCGAGCAGTACTTC CASRQTGTVIEQYF
12 TRBJ1-2 few - TRBV29-1 TGCAGCGTTGCCGGGACAAACTATGGCTACACCTTC CSVAGTNYGYTF
17 TRBJ1-5 - - TRBV19 TGTGCCAGTAGTCCTACCCCCGGGAGGGTTGGCAATCAGCCCCAGCATTTT CASSPTPGRVGNQPQHF
14 TRBJ1-1 - - TRBV10-2 TGCGCCAGCAGTGACTGGATGGAGAACACTGAAGCTTTCTTT CASSDWMENTEAFF
15 TRBJ2-1 - TRBD1 TRBV3-1/TRBV3-2 TGTGCCAGCAGCCCACCCGGGACAGGAATCAATGAGCAGTTCTTC CASSPPGTGINEQFF
13 TRBJ1-2 - TRBD1 TRBV5-1 TGCGCCAGCAGCTTGTCCGGGGGACAGGGGTACACCTTC CASSLSGGQGYTF
14 TRBJ1-1 - - TRBV3-1/TRBV3-2 TGTGCCAGCAGCCAAGACTATAGGTACACTGAAGCTTTCTTT CASSQDYRYTEAFF
15 TRBJ1-2 - TRBD1 TRBV10-1 TGCGCCAGCAGTGAGTCGAGGGGGCAGAGCTATGGCTACACCTTC CASSESRGQSYGYTF
16 TRBJ1-2 - - TRBV10-3 TGTGCCATCAGTGAGTCAGCAGGGACCCCTTGGTATGGCTACACCTTC CAISESAGTPWYGYTF
15 TRBJ2-1 - - TRBV5-1 TGCGCCAGCAGCTTACCCATAACATCCTACAATGAGCAGTTCTTC CASSLPITSYNEQFF